The 21 T cell receptor beta chains below were found in one sample sequenced in a study of T cells after yellow fever vaccination. TCRdb passed the 5' RACE reads through MiXCR, listing each CDR3 protein once. The sample lists about 310,000 distinct CDR3 sequences; 3.6% were seen once. The source material was PBMCs, sampled on the day of the yellow fever booster vaccination. The receptor set was obtained from a man between 18 and 35 years old who received the YFV17D yellow fever vaccine.

This clonotype was seen repeatedly, ten times or more. V and J are TRBV6-2 or TRBV6-3 and TRBJ1-1; D is ambiguous. Trimming removed 5 bases at V and 1 base at J, with 5 bases between. The CDR3 extends over 12 amino acids. Germline V CDR1 and CDR2: MNHEY, SVGEGT. The CDR3 DNA is TGTGCCAGCAGTGACCAGAACACTGAAGCTTTCTTT. Translation gives CASSDQNTEAFF.

This clonotype has a count of ten or more. The chain couples TRBV5-1 to TRBJ1-2; no firm D call. CDR3 length: 15 amino acids. Germline V gives CDR1 SGHRS, CDR2 YFSETQ. Trimming took 0 bases from V and 7 from J, leaving 16 bases between them. CDR3 region: CASSLASSRVGGYTF. The CDR3 region has the DNA TGCGCCAGCAGCTTGGCTTCTAGTAGGGTCGGTGGCTACACCTTC.

CDR3 sequence: CASSVVTGSYGYTF. The CDR3 DNA is TGTGCCAGCAGCGTAGTGACAGGGAGCTATGGCTACACCTTC. This chain links TRBV9 with TRBJ1-2; 7 nucleotides agree with TRBD1. The V gene end was trimmed by 0 bases and the J gene end by 4 bases; junction bases not matched to a gene: 3. This CDR3 is built from 14 residues. Germline V gene lookup returns CDR1 SGDLS and CDR2 YYNGEE.

This clonotype was found many times. The rearrangement joins TRBV4-3 to TRBJ2-3; the match to TRBD2 covers 11 bases. Trimming took 0 bases from V and 2 from J; bases not matched to a gene: 10. CDR1 is LGHNA and CDR2 is YSLEER in the germline V gene. The CDR3 spans 19 residues. CDR3 sequence reads: CASSQESPRLAGNTDTQYF. Here the CDR3 DNA reads TGCGCCAGCAGCCAAGAAAGCCCACGACTAGCGGGGAACACAGATACGCAGTATTTT.

A note on this clonotype: This may be a read error, as it is one base from a much larger clone. The chain carries TRBV14 and TRBJ2-1; unclear D gene. The last part of the DNA fits TRBJ2-7 better; the J call may be wrong. The CDR3 covers 13 residues. Germline values: CDR1 SGHDN, CDR2 FVKESK. The CDR3 DNA reads as TGTGCCAGCAGCCAGGGTTCCTACAATGAGCAGTACTTC. Amino acids: CASSQGSYNEQYF.

J is TRBJ1-2 and V is TRBV5-8; TRBD1 matches at 7 bases. From germline, CDR1 is SGHTS and CDR2 YDEGEE. CDR3 length: 15 residues. V was pared by 4 bases and J by 0 bases, with 6 bases of the junction left unmatched. The CDR3 nucleotides are TGTGCCAGCAGCCGGGGGACAGAGCCTAACTATGGCTACACCTTC. The encoded protein is CASSRGTEPNYGYTF.

The chain is built from TRBV5-6 and TRBJ1-6; D is ambiguous. This CDR3 comprises 16 residues. Germline-derived CDR1 and CDR2 are SGHDT and YYEEEE. Deletions cut 6 bases from V and 2 bases from J, with 15 bases between. CDR3 in amino acids: CASKPHGGTYNSPLHF. In DNA, the CDR3 is TGTGCCAGCAAACCCCATGGAGGAACCTATAATTCACCCCTCCACTTT.

This clonotype was recorded at least ten times. The rearrangement links TRBV15 to TRBJ1-2; TRBD1 matches 8 bases. This CDR3 has 17 residues. Germline V lookup: CDR1 LNHNV, CDR2 YYDKDF (reference sequence). The V segment lost 3 bases and the J segment 4 bases; nucleotides outside the gene matches: 13. Written as DNA, the CDR3 is TGTGCCACCAGCAGTAAACTTTGGGGGACAGGACGCTATGGCTACACCTTC. It codes for CATSSKLWGTGRYGYTF.

This clonotype has a handful of counts. J is TRBJ1-3 and V is TRBV12-3 or TRBV12-4; a possible D gene is TRBD1 (5 bases). Trimming pared 6 bases from V and 0 bases from J, leaving 15 bases between. The CDR3 extends over 16 amino acids. CDR3 sequence: CASSPAGTRSGNTIYF. CDR3 DNA: TGTGCCAGCAGCCCCGCGGGGACCCGCTCTGGAAACACCATATATTTT.

The sample holds many counts of this clonotype. This chain connects TRBV14 to TRBJ2-2, with unresolved D. V dropped 4 bases and J dropped 6 bases, with 9 bases sitting between them. CDR1 and CDR2 from the germline V gene are SGHDN and FVKESK. The CDR3 sequence is 13 residues long. The CDR3 coding sequence is TGTGCCAGCAGCCGAGTGGGATCCGGGGAGCTGTTTTTT. This encodes CASSRVGSGELFF.

This clonotype was detected only a few times. The chain uses TRBV5-1 and TRBJ2-4; maybe TRBD2 (6 bases). This CDR3 region has 14 residues. The V gene lost 5 bases and the J gene lost 8 bases, with 17 bases spanning the gap. Germline values: CDR1 SGHRS, CDR2 YFSETQ. The CDR3 is CASSRGGGGDIQYF. In DNA, the CDR3 is TGCGCCAGCAGTCGCGGAGGAGGAGGGGACATTCAGTACTTC.

Details on this clonotype: Its ends do not fully match the called genes, so a read error is possible. This rearrangement joins TRBV7-7 to TRBJ2-6, with D hard to call. The germline V gene encodes CDR1 SSHAT and CDR2 FNYEAQ (reference sequence). The CDR3 runs to 18 residues. The CDR3 spells CASSLGLPPLSGANVLTF. DNA for the CDR3: TGTGCTAGCAGCTTAGGGTTACCCCCTCTCTCTGGGGCCAACGTCCTGACTTTC.

This clonotype was seen a handful of times. The chain employs TRBV9 and TRBJ1-2; 7 bases agree with TRBD1. This CDR3 comprises 14 residues. Germline trimming cut 3 bases from V and 6 bases from J; bases unmatched to any gene: 8. Per germline, CDR1 SGDLS and CDR2 YYNGEE. CDR3 loop: CASSARRQGDGYTF. CDR3 nucleotide sequence: TGTGCCAGCAGCGCTCGACGACAGGGAGATGGCTACACCTTC.

This clonotype has at least ten counts. The V gene is TRBV10-3, the J gene TRBJ2-2; D perhaps matches TRBD2 (5 bases). In germline, CDR1 is ENHRY, CDR2 SYGVKD. V was shortened by 6 bases and J by 5 bases, with 13 bases between the two germline ends. The CDR3 contains 14 residues. The DNA for the CDR3 is TGTGCCATCAGATCCGAGGGCGATACCGGGGAGCTGTTTTTT. It translates to CAIRSEGDTGELFF.

A few counts support this clonotype. This chain joins TRBV20-1 and TRBJ2-5; D is possibly TRBD1 (6 bases). This CDR3 comprises 15 residues. Trimming cost V 0 bases and J 9 bases, with 20 bases left between them. Germline values: CDR1 DFQATT, CDR2 SNEGSKA (reference sequence). The CDR3 DNA follows: TGCAGTGCTAGAGATTTCAGTGGGGGCCTGGCGGCCCAGTACTTC. Translated, it gives CSARDFSGGLAAQYF.

J is TRBJ2-3 and V is TRBV15, with 8 bases that match TRBD2. The CDR3 runs to 17 residues. Germline loops: CDR1 LNHNV, CDR2 YYDKDF (reference sequence). V lost 0 bases to trimming and J lost 0 bases; unmatched junction nucleotides: 5. For the CDR3, the DNA is TGTGCCACCAGCAGAGACGCGGGGGGATCTAGCACAGATACGCAGTATTTT. Its translation is CATSRDAGGSSTDTQYF.

This clonotype was observed a handful of times. This rearrangement joins TRBV12-3 or TRBV12-4 to TRBJ2-7, with a weak D call TRBD1 (6 bases). The CDR3 length is 14 residues. V dropped 4 bases and J dropped 3 bases, with 13 bases sitting between them. The CDR3 protein is CASSSSGTYYEQYF. Here the CDR3 DNA reads TGTGCCAGCAGTTCCTCCGGGACATACTACGAGCAGTACTTC.

This clonotype was recorded at least ten times. The CDR3 loop reads CSVEEGTGVDIQYF. CDR3 in DNA: TGCAGCGTTGAAGAGGGGACAGGGGTGGACATTCAGTACTTC. The chain combines TRBV29-1 with TRBJ2-4, with 10 bases that match TRBD1. This CDR3 comprises 14 residues. The J segment lost 8 bases and the V segment lost 0 bases, leaving 4 bases of the junction unmatched. Germline V CDR1 and CDR2: SQVTM, ANQGSEA. Filled out from reference TRBV29-1 and TRBJ2-4, the complete variable domain reads SAVISQKPSRDICQRGTSLTIQCQVDSQVTMMFWYRQQPGQSLTLIATANQGSEATYESGFVIDKFPISRPNLTFSTLTVSNMSPEDSSIYLCSVEEGTGVDIQYFGAGTRLSVL.

This clonotype was recorded many times. The V call is TRBV7-9, the J call TRBJ1-1; TRBD1 might be the D (5 bases). CDR3 length equals 11 residues. Germline CDR1 reads SEHNR; CDR2 reads FQNEAQ (reference sequence). Between the trimmed V and J ends, which lost 8 bases and 1 base, there was a span of 5 bases. The CDR3 sequence: CASGGNTEAFF. DNA for the CDR3: TGTGCCAGCGGGGGGAACACTGAAGCTTTCTTT.

This rearrangement joins TRBV12-3 or TRBV12-4 to TRBJ2-5, with TRBD1 as a possible D gene (6 bases). The V end lost 6 bases, the J end lost 2 bases, and 16 bases lay between the germline ends. This CDR3 comprises 15 residues. The DNA for the CDR3 is TGTGCCAGCAGCCTTGGGACACTCTCACAAGAGACCCAGTACTTC. Translated, it gives CASSLGTLSQETQYF.

There are many counts of this clonotype. This chain uses TRBV4-3 with TRBJ2-6, with TRBD1 matching over 8 bases. J was trimmed by 1 base and V by 0 bases; bases with no gene match: 8. In germline, CDR1 is LGHNA, CDR2 YSLEER. The CDR3 is 19 residues long. The DNA of the CDR3 is TGCGCCAGCAGCCAAGATGGCAGGGGGCGCGGGTCTGGGGCCAACGTCCTGACTTTC. Translating gives CASSQDGRGRGSGANVLTF.